The clone carrying this T cell receptor beta chain was observed many times. Its specificity is not known. The data stem from a study of regulatory T cells in long-lasting Graves disease. With 4 bases removed from V and 0 bases from J, the gap between germline ends came to 16 bases. The CDR3 has 16 amino acids. Germline V lookup: CDR1 MDHEN, CDR2 SYDVKM. As to time point: newly diagnosed GD, antithyroid drugs for less than 3 months. Isolated PBMC RNA provided the starting material for the TCR library. Arm-PCR of CDR3 regions and iRepertoire HTBI primers were used to build TCR beta libraries. TCRdb re-called the multiplex PCR reads with MiXCR, one entry per CDR3 protein. Among about 400,000 distinct CDR3 sequences listed, approximately 16% were seen once. Regarding the study as a whole: Gene preferences differed: TRBV28, TRBJ1-2, TRBJ2-5 in persistent cases.

These records were also assigned to another study, of T cells in Graves' hyperthyroidism and ophthalmopathy. This second report adds: The HTBI primer set drove a first-round RT-PCR of the TCR CDR3.

The J gene is TRBJ2-7, the V gene TRBV28, with D maybe TRBD1 (6 bases). This clonotype originated in a middle-aged woman with Graves disease. The starting material was peripheral blood mononuclear cells (PBMCs), obtained at new diagnosis, from a patient treated with antithyroid drugs. CDR3 protein: CASSSYTGSGSYEQYF. DNA of the CDR3: TGTGCCAGCAGTTCCTATACAGGGAGCGGCTCCTACGAGCAGTACTTC.